This T cell receptor (beta chain) was obtained from a study of T cell repertoires in cytomegalovirus infection. Each CDR3 protein is one row after TCRdb ran MiXCR on the reads. This sample has around 530,000 distinct CDR3 sequences; approximately 25% occur once, and the top ten carry less than 15%. The CDR3 consists of 13 residues. V was trimmed by 7 bases and J by 5 bases, leaving 14 bases between them. Germline values: CDR1 SGHTA, CDR2 FQGNSA. Study-wide results and caveats: It was HLA-C-restricted CMV-specific TCR beta clonotypes that dominated the response ex vivo. Public TCR beta family frequency separated CMV-and-HLA carriers, including in an independent cohort.

This clonotype was recorded a few times. The antigen is undetermined. The sequencing sample was made of PBMCs. This TCR was recovered from a human donor in good health (CMV status not recorded). Some clones in this sample may be carry-over from other donors' samples. This chain connects TRBV7-2 to TRBJ1-1, with D maybe TRBD1 (5 bases). The CDR3, as DNA: TGTGCCAGCACCAAGCGGGGGAGGACTGAAGCTTTCTTT. Its translation is CASTKRGRTEAFF.